The rows below give T cell receptor beta chains drawn from one sample of a study of identical twins. TCRdb itself ran the 5' RACE reads through MiXCR, one entry per CDR3 protein. Among about 1.7 million distinct CDR3 sequences listed, 25% to 35% were seen once. Input material: cord blood. Receptors originate from a newborn girl in good health. The CDR3 runs from the conserved cysteine through the conserved F or W. A D gene is named only where the DNA matches it firmly. The size field is filled for only some rows; it gives once, few, many or a size class.

V gene	clone size	D gene	J gene	CDR3 DNA	CDR3 protein
TRBV10-3	NA	TRBD2	TRBJ2-5	TGTGCCATCAAAAGTGGGGTGCGGGAGGGCCTCTATGAGCAGTACTTC	CAIKSGVREGLYEQYF
TRBV5-1	NA	TRBD1	TRBJ2-1	TGCGCCAGCAGCGAAGGGGACAGGAATGAGCAGTTCTTC	CASSEGDRNEQFF
TRBV28	many	NA	TRBJ2-7	TGTGCCAGCAGCCCAGCCGGGACACTCTCCTACGAGCAGTACTTC	CASSPAGTLSYEQYF
TRBV9	few	NA	TRBJ2-7	TGTGCCAGCAGCGTAGGCCCAGGTCCTAGCTACGAGCAGTACTTC	CASSVGPGPSYEQYF
TRBV20-1	NA	NA	TRBJ1-5	TGCAGTGCTAGAGATTTTTCGGCAGTGAGCAATCAGCCCCAGCATTTT	CSARDFSAVSNQPQHF
TRBV6-6	few	NA	TRBJ2-3	TGTGCCAGCAGTTATGGGGTGTCCTCTAGCACAGATACGCAGTATTTT	CASSYGVSSSTDTQYF
TRBV3-1	NA	TRBD1	TRBJ1-2	TGTGCCAGCAGCGACTTGACAGGGGGAGTCTATGGCTACACCTTC	CASSDLTGGVYGYTF
TRBV28	NA	TRBD1	TRBJ1-1	TGTGCCAGCAGTGCCCCCGGGACAGTGAACACTGAAGCTTTCTTT	CASSAPGTVNTEAFF
TRBV20-1	NA	NA	TRBJ2-3	TGCAGTGCTAGGGAGATTCGCACAGATACGCAGTATTTT	CSAREIRTDTQYF
TRBV2	once	NA	TRBJ1-4	TGTGCCACCCGGTCTGAAAAACTGTTTTTT	CATRSEKLFF
TRBV7-2	NA	TRBD2	TRBJ2-2	TGTGCCAGCAGCTATATACTAGCGGTGAACACCGGGGAGCTGTTTTTT	CASSYILAVNTGELFF
TRBV6-6	NA	TRBD1	TRBJ2-5	TGTGCCAGCAGTTACGGGTGGGGACAGAGACAAGAGACCCAGTACTTC	CASSYGWGQRQETQYF
TRBV4-1	few	NA	TRBJ2-7	TGCGCCAGCAGCCAAGGGCAGGGGCCCTCCTACGAGCAGTACTTC	CASSQGQGPSYEQYF
TRBV2	NA	TRBD2	TRBJ2-3	TGTGCCAGCAGAAGCGGGGGCTCAAGCACAGATACGCAGTATTTT	CASRSGGSSTDTQYF
TRBV7-2	NA	NA	TRBJ1-1	TGTGCCAGCAGCTTATTAGTTCAGGGTGGTACTGAAGCTTTCTTT	CASSLLVQGGTEAFF
TRBV20-1	few	NA	TRBJ2-7	TGCAGTGCTGGATCGGACTACCCGAAACCCTACGAGCAGTACTTC	CSAGSDYPKPYEQYF
TRBV6-1	few	NA	TRBJ2-5	TGTGCCAGCAGTGCTCAAATGACGGGGGAGACCCAGTACTTC	CASSAQMTGETQYF
TRBV6-1	NA	NA	TRBJ2-6	TGTGCCAGCAACCCGGGACTTAATCGGGGATCCTCTGGGGCCAACGTCCTGACTTTC	CASNPGLNRGSSGANVLTF
TRBV7-2	few	TRBD2	TRBJ2-7	TGTGCCAGCAGCCTCGGGACTAGCGGGAGCTCCTACAATGAGCAGTACTTC	CASSLGTSGSSYNEQYF
TRBV20-1	NA	TRBD2	TRBJ2-5	TGCAGTGCTAGTCTACGGGGGGGGATCCAAGAGACCCAGTACTTC	CSASLRGGIQETQYF
TRBV25-1	few	NA	TRBJ2-7	TGTGCCAGCAGTGAATCTGGGGGCCCCTACAATGAGCAGTACTTC	CASSESGGPYNEQYF
TRBV5-6	few	TRBD2	TRBJ2-1	TGTGCCAGTACAACTAGCGGGAGGATATACAATGAGCAGTTCTTC	CASTTSGRIYNEQFF
TRBV28	NA	NA	TRBJ2-3	TGTGCCAGCAGTTTCGTCCGAGGGGGTCGGGGCACAGATACGCAGTATTTT	CASSFVRGGRGTDTQYF
TRBV29-1	NA	NA	TRBJ1-2	TGCAGCGTTGAAGATAGGCAGAGTGATAACTATGGCTACACCTTC	CSVEDRQSDNYGYTF
TRBV10-3	many	NA	TRBJ2-7	TGTGCCATCAGTGAGTCGTCAGGCAACTACGAGCAGTACTTC	CAISESSGNYEQYF
TRBV28	NA	NA	TRBJ2-3	TGTGCCAGCAGTTTACGGGGACACTTGAAAACAGATACGCAGTATTTT	CASSLRGHLKTDTQYF
TRBV20-1	NA	TRBD1	TRBJ2-7	TGCAGTGCTAGAGGGGACAGGGGGCGCTACGAGCAGTACTTC	CSARGDRGRYEQYF
TRBV10-3	NA	TRBD2	TRBJ2-7	TGTGCCTCCAACTACGGGACTAGCGGTTCCTACGAGCAGTACTTC	CASNYGTSGSYEQYF
TRBV5-1	few	TRBD2	TRBJ2-1	TGCGCCAGCAGCTCGCCGACTAGCGGGAGGGGCAATGAGCAGTTCTTC	CASSSPTSGRGNEQFF
TRBV6-5	few	NA	TRBJ2-3	TGTGCCAGCAGTTACGAGGGCGCCACAGATACGCAGTATTTT	CASSYEGATDTQYF
TRBV11-2	NA	NA	TRBJ2-1	TGTGCCAGCAGTCAAATCGGGTCCACAGCCTACAATGAGCAGTTCTTC	CASSQIGSTAYNEQFF
TRBV21-1	NA	NA	TRBJ2-5	TGTGCCAGCAGCAAATCGGTCCGGGACAGGGGCTACAATGAGCAGTACTTC	CASSKSVRDRGYNEQYF
TRBV4-2	few	NA	TRBJ1-5	TGTGCCAGCAGCCAAGCGGGGGGTAGGAGCAATCAGCCCCAGCATTTT	CASSQAGGRSNQPQHF
TRBV2	NA	TRBD2	TRBJ2-1	TGTGCCAGCAGTACGGGACTAGCGGCCCCCTACAATGAGCAGTTCTTC	CASSTGLAAPYNEQFF
TRBV15	NA	NA	TRBJ2-4	TGTGCCACCAGCAGAGCTTGGGGGAACATTCAGTACTTC	CATSRAWGNIQYF
TRBV2	few	NA	TRBJ2-3	TGTGCCAGCAGTGAACCAACTAGCCTAGGAGGCACAGATACGCAGTATTTT	CASSEPTSLGGTDTQYF
TRBV10-3	NA	TRBD2	TRBJ2-1	TGTGCCATCAGTGAGTCCCTTACCGGGACTAGCGGGAACAATGAGCGGTTCTTC	CAISESLTGTSGNNERFF
TRBV11-1	few	NA	TRBJ1-1	TGTGCCAGCAGCTTAGCGTACAGGAACACTGAAGCTTTCTTT	CASSLAYRNTEAFF
TRBV28	few	NA	TRBJ2-5	TGTGCCAGCAGCCTAACAAGCCTAAAGGGGGCGATTGAGCGGGTTCAGTACTTC	CASSLTSLKGAIERVQYF
TRBV29-1	few	NA	TRBJ2-2	TGCAGCGCTGCCTCCGGGACCCATGGGACCGGGGAGCTGTTTTTT	CSAASGTHGTGELFF
TRBV7-6	NA	NA	TRBJ1-5	TGTGCCAGCAGCTTAGGGGCAGGGCATAGCAATCAGCCCCAGCATTTT	CASSLGAGHSNQPQHF
TRBV6-1	once	TRBD1	TRBJ1-2	TGTGCCAGCAGTGAAGGAGGGGGCCTTGGCTACACCTTC	CASSEGGGLGYTF
TRBV10-2	NA	TRBD2	TRBJ2-7	TGCGCCAGCGCCGAGGGACTAGCGGGAGGCCAGTTTTACGAGCAGTACTTC	CASAEGLAGGQFYEQYF
TRBV7-9	few	NA	TRBJ1-3	TGTGCCAGCAGCTCAGGTTTTGGAAACACCATATATTTT	CASSSGFGNTIYF
TRBV29-1	many	NA	TRBJ2-7	TGCAGCGCGAAGACCGACCTCTACGAGCAGTACTTC	CSAKTDLYEQYF
TRBV2	few	NA	TRBJ2-1	TGTGCCAGCAGCAAGGGGGCGGGAGTAGACTACAATGAGCAGTTCTTC	CASSKGAGVDYNEQFF
TRBV20-1	NA	NA	TRBJ2-7	TGCAGTGCCAGACTAGAGACAGGACGGAACGGCCAGCAGTACTTC	CSARLETGRNGQQYF